This passage covers 21 T cell receptor beta chains from one sample sequenced in a study of cytomegalovirus exposure and HLA in healthy donors. PCR primers comprised 60 Vbeta and 13 Jbeta primers. Clones were read by immunoSEQ multiplex PCR, and TCRdb kept only the in-frame ones, dropping some. The sample yields approximately 150,000 clones, around 85% seen once. What was sequenced was PBMCs. All receptors come from a woman in her twenties or thirties in good health and CMV-seronegative.

The gene calls are TRBV7-3 and TRBJ2-3, with 8 bases fitting TRBD2. Trimming took 7 bases from V and 0 from J; bases not matched to a gene: 6. The CDR3 totals 15 residues. CDR1 is SGHTA, CDR2 FQGTGA, per germline. CDR3 sequence: CASTRLATSTDTQYF. CDR3 in DNA: TGTGCCAGCACCCGACTAGCGACTAGCACAGATACGCAGTATTTT.

V usage is TRBV27 and J usage is TRBJ1-6; TRBD1 agrees at 8 bases. The CDR3 has 14 residues. The junction had 4 bases not matched to a gene; V was cut back by 5 bases and J by 7 bases. Germline CDR1 reads MNHEY; CDR2 reads SMNVEV (reference sequence). CDR3 in amino acids: CASSPGQGNSPLHF. The CDR3 bases are TGTGCCAGCAGTCCCGGACAGGGAAATTCACCCCTCCACTTT.

This chain connects TRBV19 to TRBJ1-5, with D unclear. Between the trimmed V and J ends, which lost 3 bases and 4 bases, there was a span of 19 bases. Germline lookup yields CDR1 LNHDA and CDR2 SQIVND (reference sequence). The CDR3 covers 17 residues. The DNA for the CDR3 is TGTGCCAGTAGTATCTCCGAAATGAGGTCGGGGAATCAGCCCCAGCATTTT. Protein: CASSISEMRSGNQPQHF.

As DNA, the CDR3 is TGTGCCAGCAGTTCCGGACTGCGAAACTATGGCTACACCTTC. Its protein is CASSSGLRNYGYTF. The rearrangement links TRBV6-5 to TRBJ1-2; D remains unclear. V was pared by 4 bases and J by 2 bases, with 11 bases between. The CDR3 totals 14 residues. Germline-derived CDR1 and CDR2 are MNHEY and SVGAGI.

The rearrangement joins TRBV6-5 to TRBJ1-5; 7 positions agree with TRBD1. With 6 bases clipped from V and 1 base from J, the junction kept 6 bases outside the gene matches. The CDR3 loop spans 15 amino acids. From germline, CDR1 is MNHEY and CDR2 SVGAGI. In DNA form, the CDR3 reads TGTGCCAGCAGACACACAGGGGCGAGCAATCAGCCCCAGCATTTT. Amino acids: CASRHTGASNQPQHF.

This sequence joins TRBV2 and TRBJ2-1; TRBD2 matches 11 bases. CDR3 length equals 15 residues. V lost 1 base to trimming and J lost 6 bases; unmatched junction nucleotides: 2. CDR1 SNHLY and CDR2 FYNNEI come from the germline V gene. The CDR3: CASSEGLAGLNEQFF. The CDR3 nucleotides read TGTGCCAGCAGTGAAGGACTAGCGGGGCTCAATGAGCAGTTCTTC.

This clone has a handful of counts. Here the CDR3 reads CASSLSATSTDTQYF. Here the CDR3 DNA reads TGTGCCAGCAGTTTAAGTGCCACAAGCACAGATACGCAGTATTTT. The chain is built from TRBV28 and TRBJ2-3; D unclear. The CDR3 consists of 15 residues. Germline V gene sequence: CDR1 MDHEN, CDR2 SYDVKM. Deletions cut 2 bases from V and 0 bases from J, with 9 bases between.

The chain recombines TRBV5-8 with TRBJ1-2; the match to TRBD1 covers 9 bases. Per germline, CDR1 SGHTS and CDR2 YDEGEE. CDR3 size: 15 residues. Trimming removed 0 bases from V and 6 bases from J; junction bases left unmatched: 6. The CDR3 protein is CASSLGTGGRDGYTF. CDR3 nucleotide sequence: TGTGCCAGCAGCTTGGGTACAGGGGGCCGCGATGGCTACACCTTC.

As DNA, the CDR3 is TGTGCCAGCAGCTCCCAAGATACGCAGTATTTT. This encodes CASSSQDTQYF. The chain carries TRBV5-4 and TRBJ2-3; D unresolved. The V end lost 3 bases, the J end lost 5 bases, and 4 bases lay between the germline ends. In germline, CDR1 is SGHNT, CDR2 YYREEE (reference sequence). The CDR3 spans 11 residues. The variable domain in full, completed from reference TRBV5-4 and TRBJ2-3, reads ETGVTQSPTHLIKTRGQQVTLRCSSQSGHNTVSWYQQALGQGPQFIFQYYREEENGRGNFPPRFSGLQFPNYSSELNVNALELDDSALYLCASSSQDTQYFGPGTRLTVL.

This rearrangement joins TRBV18 to TRBJ2-7, with D possibly being TRBD1 (6 bases). CDR1 KGHSH and CDR2 LQKENI come from the germline V gene. Between the trimmed V and J ends, which lost 3 bases and 0 bases, there was a span of 12 bases. The CDR3 is 15 residues long. The CDR3 spells CASSPYQGSSYEQYF. The CDR3 region has the DNA TGTGCCAGCTCACCTTACCAGGGGTCCTCCTACGAGCAGTACTTC.

The gene calls are TRBV7-3 and TRBJ2-2; D perhaps matches TRBD1 (5 bases). The CDR3 consists of 15 residues. Germline assignment: CDR1 SGHTA and CDR2 FQGTGA. The V and J ends lost 2 bases and 2 bases respectively, with 9 bases between them. In DNA, the CDR3 is TGTGCCAGCAGCTTACAGGGTTCCAACACCGGGGAGCTGTTTTTT. Translating it yields CASSLQGSNTGELFF.

The chain joins TRBV7-9 to TRBJ2-7; D is perhaps TRBD1 (6 bases). The germline V gene encodes CDR1 SEHNR and CDR2 FQNEAQ (reference sequence). The CDR3 is made up of 14 amino acids. V lost 2 bases and J 7 bases, leaving 15 bases between the germline ends. CDR3 coding DNA: TGTGCCAGCAGCTTAACCGACAGGTTTCGGGAGCAGTACTTC. Translated, it gives CASSLTDRFREQYF.

V and J are TRBV7-8 and TRBJ1-5; TRBD1 matches 7 bases. J gave up 6 bases and V 2 bases, and 7 bases lay outside the gene matches. CDR3 length equals 15 residues. Per the germline V gene, CDR1 is SGHVS and CDR2 is FQNEAQ. CDR3 DNA sequence: TGTGCCAGCAGCTTACTAGGGCAGGGGGTTCAGCCCCAGCATTTT. It yields the protein CASSLLGQGVQPQHF.

The chain has TRBV18 and TRBJ1-3; TRBD1 matches 8 bases. Germline values: CDR1 KGHSH, CDR2 LQKENI. V gave up 4 bases and J gave up 0 bases; unmatched junction bases: 5. The CDR3 covers 16 residues. The CDR3 nucleotides read TGTGCCAGCTCACGAGGACAGGGCGACTCTGGAAACACCATATATTTT. It translates to CASSRGQGDSGNTIYF.

This clone came up a few times. The gene calls are TRBV2 and TRBJ1-5; D gene unclear. Trimming stripped 8 bases from V and 2 bases from J, with 10 bases between. CDR1 SNHLY and CDR2 FYNNEI come from the germline V gene. The CDR3 covers 13 residues. Here the CDR3 reads CASVGNGNQPQHF. CDR3 bases: TGTGCCAGCGTCGGGAATGGCAATCAGCCCCAGCATTTT.

This rearrangement joins TRBV28 to TRBJ1-5; tentative D call: TRBD1 (5 bases). Germline values: CDR1 MDHEN, CDR2 SYDVKM. The CDR3 sequence is 16 residues long. V was trimmed by 5 bases and J by 7 bases, leaving 21 bases between them. The CDR3 region is CASSLNVLGVRQPQHF. CDR3 DNA: TGTGCCAGCAGTCTCAACGTCTTAGGGGTGAGGCAGCCCCAGCATTTT. Supplemented by reference TRBV28 and TRBJ1-5, the full variable domain reads DVKVTQSSRYLVKRTGEKVFLECVQDMDHENMFWYRQDPGLGLRLIYFSYDVKMKEKGDIPEGYSVSREKKERFSLILESASTNQTSMYLCASSLNVLGVRQPQHFGDGTRLSIL.

The V call is TRBV2, the J call TRBJ2-5; TRBD1 matches at 11 bases. This CDR3 comprises 15 residues. With V trimmed by 8 bases and J by 5 bases, 10 bases remained unmatched. CDR1 and CDR2 (germline): SNHLY, FYNNEI. The DNA of the CDR3 is TGTGCCAGCGCTAAGGACAGGGGGCGCGAGGAGACCCAGTACTTC. The encoded protein is CASAKDRGREETQYF.

The chain joins TRBV7-9 to TRBJ2-1; D remains unclear. Deletions cut 5 bases from V and 11 bases from J, with 10 bases between. Germline V gives CDR1 SEHNR, CDR2 FQNEAQ (reference sequence). The CDR3 spans 11 residues. CDR3 loop: CASSIDSKQFF. CDR3 coding DNA: TGTGCCAGCAGCATTGACTCGAAGCAGTTCTTC.

This clone appeared a single time. The V gene is TRBV4-1, the J gene TRBJ2-1, with TRBD2 matching 11 bases. Per germline, CDR1 MGHRA and CDR2 YSYEKL. CDR3 size: 16 residues. Trimming removed 4 bases from V and 3 bases from J; junction bases left unmatched: 5. CDR3 nucleotides: TGCGCCAGCAGCCGGCAGACTAGCGGGAACTACAATGAGCAGTTCTTC. Translated: CASSRQTSGNYNEQFF.

The J gene is TRBJ1-2, the V gene TRBV2, with D possibly being TRBD1 (5 bases). Germline V gene sequence: CDR1 SNHLY, CDR2 FYNNEI. CDR3 size: 14 residues. Between the trimmed V and J ends, which lost 7 bases and 8 bases, there was a span of 20 bases. The CDR3 spells CASTFAGGSGGYTF. The DNA for the CDR3 is TGTGCCAGCACTTTCGCCGGGGGGTCGGGGGGCTACACCTTC.

Only a few counts were recorded for this clone. The genes are TRBV13 and TRBJ1-4; TRBD1 agrees at 8 bases. CDR1 and CDR2 from the germline V gene are PRHDT and FYEKMQ (reference sequence). The V and J ends lost 0 bases and 7 bases, in that order; junction bases with no gene match: 10. The CDR3 is 17 amino acids. The CDR3 reads CASSLGAIRTGGEKLFF. The DNA of the CDR3 is TGTGCCAGCAGCTTAGGCGCGATTAGAACAGGGGGTGAAAAACTGTTTTTT.